One TCR beta chain is described in this entry. No antigen is known for it. The data stem from a study of T cell responses to AZD1222 COVID-19 vaccine. Overall study results and limits: As reported, nearly half of all spike-specific TCRs target variant regions that are unmutated. Spike as a whole was targeted by vaccine-associated CD4 TCRs, dominant at 160-218 and 743-854. The donor group comprised mostly white British people and more females; the analysis possibly underestimated clonal diversity. Every sample of the repertoires postdated the peak T cell response.

V was clipped by 4 bases and J by 6 bases; unmatched bases: 11. The CDR3 covers 15 residues. Germline V gene data show CDR1 as SQVTM and CDR2 as ANQGSEA. Libraries were prepared by immunoSEQ multiplex PCR; TCRdb keeps only in-frame clonotypes and omits some of them. The sample includes about 99,000 clones, 90% to 95% seen only once; the top ten take roughly 8%. The sequencing here drew on peripheral blood, taken 28 days after the second AZD1222 dose. This clonotype was obtained from an adult who received the AZD1222 COVID-19 vaccine. The rearrangement links TRBV29-1 to TRBJ2-2, with TRBD2 matching over 7 bases. The CDR3 sequence: CSVALPTAGPGELFF. The CDR3 nucleotides are TGCAGCGTTGCTTTACCCACAGCGGGACCCGGGGAGCTGTTTTTT.